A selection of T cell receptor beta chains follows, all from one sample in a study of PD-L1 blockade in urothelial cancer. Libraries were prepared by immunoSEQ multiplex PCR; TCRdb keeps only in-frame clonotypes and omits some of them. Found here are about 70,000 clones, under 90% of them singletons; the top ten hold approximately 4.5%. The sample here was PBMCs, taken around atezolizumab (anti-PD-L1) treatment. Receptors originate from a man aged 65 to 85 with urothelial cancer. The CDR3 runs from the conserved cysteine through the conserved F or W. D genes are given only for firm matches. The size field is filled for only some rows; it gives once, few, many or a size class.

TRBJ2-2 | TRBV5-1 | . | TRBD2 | TGCGCCAGCAGCTTGGGGGCGGGAGCTGGCCCCGGGGAGCTGTTTTTT | CASSLGAGAGPGELFF
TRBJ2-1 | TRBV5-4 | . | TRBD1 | TGTGCCAGCAGCTTAGGACAGGGGGCTTACAATGAGCAGTTCTTC | CASSLGQGAYNEQFF
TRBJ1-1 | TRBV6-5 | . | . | TGTGCCAGCAGTTACTCGCCGACAGGTAACACTGAAGCTTTCTTT | CASSYSPTGNTEAFF
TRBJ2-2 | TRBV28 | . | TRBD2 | TGTGCCAGCAGTCCGGGACTAGCGGGAGGAATAACCGGGGAGCTGTTTTTT | CASSPGLAGGITGELFF
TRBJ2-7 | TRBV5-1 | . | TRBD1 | TGCGCCAGCAGCGCCGGGACAGGGAGCTCCTACGAGCAGTACTTC | CASSAGTGSSYEQYF
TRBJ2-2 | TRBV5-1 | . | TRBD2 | TGCGCCAGCAGCCCCGGGGGGGGAACCGGGGAGCTGTTTTTT | CASSPGGGTGELFF
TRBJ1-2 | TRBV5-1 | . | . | TGCGCCAGCAGCTTGGCGGGCTATGGCTACACCTTC | CASSLAGYGYTF
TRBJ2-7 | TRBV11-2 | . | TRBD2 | TGTGCCAGCAGCTTATCCCGGACTAGCGGTTACTCCTACGAGCAGTACTTC | CASSLSRTSGYSYEQYF
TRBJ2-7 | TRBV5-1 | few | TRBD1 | TGCGCCAGCAGCGCGGGCGGGACAGGTCAGTACGAGCAGTACTTC | CASSAGGTGQYEQYF
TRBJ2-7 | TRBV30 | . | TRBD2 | TGTGCCTGGAGTCGATCGGGAGGGCCTTACGAGCAGTACTTC | CAWSRSGGPYEQYF
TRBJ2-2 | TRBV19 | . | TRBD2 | TGTGCCAGTAGTATTCGGGGGGGAGCGGGCACCGGGGAGCTGTTTTTT | CASSIRGGAGTGELFF
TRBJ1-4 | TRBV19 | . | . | TGTGCCAGTAGGTTCGGTACAACTAATGAAAAACTGTTTTTT | CASRFGTTNEKLFF
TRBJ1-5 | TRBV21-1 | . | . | TGTGCCAGCAGCAACGGGGGCAATCAGCCCCAGCATTTT | CASSNGGNQPQHF
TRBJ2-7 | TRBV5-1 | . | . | TGCGCCAGCAGTTCGACAGGAACCTCCTACGAGCAGTACTTC | CASSSTGTSYEQYF
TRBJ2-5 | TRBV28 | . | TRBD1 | TGTGCCAGCAGGTTAGACAGGGAAATACAAGAGACCCAGTACTTC | CASRLDREIQETQYF
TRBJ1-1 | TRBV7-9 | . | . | TGTGCCAGCAGTTTCAAAGGGGTCCTTGAAGCTTTCTTT | CASSFKGVLEAFF
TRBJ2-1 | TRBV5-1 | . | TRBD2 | TGCGCCAGCAGCTCGGGACTAGCGGGAGTCAATGAGCAGTTCTTC | CASSSGLAGVNEQFF
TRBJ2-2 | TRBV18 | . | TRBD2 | TGTGCCAGCTCGCTTGGGGGGGACCCAACGAACACCGGGGAGCTGTTTTTT | CASSLGGDPTNTGELFF
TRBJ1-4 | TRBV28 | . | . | TGTGCCAGCATTGTAACAGGAGCAACTAATGAAAAACTGTTTTTT | CASIVTGATNEKLFF
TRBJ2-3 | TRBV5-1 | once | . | TGCGCCAGCAAATCTGTCAGCACAGATACGCAGTATTTT | CASKSVSTDTQYF
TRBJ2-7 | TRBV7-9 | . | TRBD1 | TGTGCCAGCAGCTTAGCGCTGGGACAGCTCTACGAGCAGTACTTC | CASSLALGQLYEQYF
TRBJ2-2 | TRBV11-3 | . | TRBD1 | TGTGCCAGCAGCCGACAGGGGGCGCCTACCGGGGAGCTGTTTTTT | CASSRQGAPTGELFF
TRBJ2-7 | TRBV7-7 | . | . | TGTGCCAGCAGCTTAGACAGGACCTACGAGCAGTACTTC | CASSLDRTYEQYF
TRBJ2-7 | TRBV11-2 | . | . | TGTGCCAGCAGCTTAGAAGGGGCCGGCGGTGGAAACGAGCAGTACTTC | CASSLEGAGGGNEQYF
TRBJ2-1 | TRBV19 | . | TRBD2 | TGTGCCAGTAGTACCGCCGGACTAGCTGGTGAGCAGTTCTTC | CASSTAGLAGEQFF
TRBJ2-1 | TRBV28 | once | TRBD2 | TGTGCCAGCAGTTTTAGCGGGAGGGCCTACAATGAGCAGTTCTTC | CASSFSGRAYNEQFF
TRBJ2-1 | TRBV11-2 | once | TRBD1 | TGTGCCAGCAGCTTAACGACAGGGGGCTTTGGCAATGAGCAGTTCTTC | CASSLTTGGFGNEQFF
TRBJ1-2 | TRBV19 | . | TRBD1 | TGTGCCAGTAGTACTACACCGGGACAGGGCTTGAAGGCCTTC | CASSTTPGQGLKAF
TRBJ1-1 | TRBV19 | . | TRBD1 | TGTGCCAGTAGTATAGCCCCGGACAGGGGGGGTTCGGCTGAAGCTTTCTTT | CASSIAPDRGGSAEAFF
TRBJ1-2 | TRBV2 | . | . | TGTGCCAGCAGTGTATCGGGGTTGGTTGGCTACACCTTC | CASSVSGLVGYTF
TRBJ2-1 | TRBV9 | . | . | TGTGCCAGCACCAGCGTAGATAGTAGCGGAAGACCGCCCAATGAGCAGTTCTTC | CASTSVDSSGRPPNEQFF
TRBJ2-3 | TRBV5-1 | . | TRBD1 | TGCGCCAGCAGCTTGGGGGACAGGGGAAGGGGCACAGATACGCAGTATTTT | CASSLGDRGRGTDTQYF
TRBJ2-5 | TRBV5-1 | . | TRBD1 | TGCGCCAGCAGCCCCGGGACAGGGGGCTGGGAGACCCAGTACTTC | CASSPGTGGWETQYF
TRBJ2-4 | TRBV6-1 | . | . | TGTGCCAGCAGTGAAATGGGCAGGGGCTCCAAAAACATTCAGTACTTC | CASSEMGRGSKNIQYF
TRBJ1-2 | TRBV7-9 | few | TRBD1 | TGTGCCAGCAGCTTGGACAGGGCTGGCTACACCTTC | CASSLDRAGYTF
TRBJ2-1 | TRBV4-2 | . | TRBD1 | TGTGCCAGTTACGGGACAGGGGCCAATGAGCAGTTCTTC | CASYGTGANEQFF
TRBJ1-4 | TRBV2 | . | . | TGTGCCAGCCGTCGGGGACTTAATGAAAAACTGTTTTTT | CASRRGLNEKLFF
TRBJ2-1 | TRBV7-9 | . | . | TGTGCCAGCAGCCTAAACGGAGGTATAGATGAGCAGTTCTTC | CASSLNGGIDEQFF
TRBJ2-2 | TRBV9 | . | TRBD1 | TGTGCCAGCAGCCCTCGGACAGGAGTAAACACCGGGGAGCTGTTTTTT | CASSPRTGVNTGELFF
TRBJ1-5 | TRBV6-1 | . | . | TGTGCCAGCAGTGAAGAGGGCAGGGCCCATCAGCCCCAGCATTTT | CASSEEGRAHQPQHF
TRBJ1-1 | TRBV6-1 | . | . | TGTGCCAGCAGTGAGGGGACAGAAGCTTTCTTT | CASSEGTEAFF
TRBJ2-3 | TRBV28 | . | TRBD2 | TGTGCCAGCAGTGGCACAATAGCGGGGCTCTCGCCCACAGATACGCAGTATTTT | CASSGTIAGLSPTDTQYF
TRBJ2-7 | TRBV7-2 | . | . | TGTGCCAGCAGCTTAGGGGGGGTCTCCTACGAGCAGTACTTC | CASSLGGVSYEQYF
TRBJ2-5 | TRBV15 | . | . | TGTGCCACCAGCAGAGACCCTTTGCAGGGCCGAGAGACCCAGTACTTC | CATSRDPLQGRETQYF
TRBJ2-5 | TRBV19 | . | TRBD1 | TGTGCCAGTAGTTTCAGGACAGGGCAAGAGACCCAGTACTTC | CASSFRTGQETQYF
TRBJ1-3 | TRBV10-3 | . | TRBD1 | TGTGCCATCACCTTACAGGGGAAGACGGCTGGAAACACCATATATTTT | CAITLQGKTAGNTIYF
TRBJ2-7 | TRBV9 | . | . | TGTGCCAGCAGCGTGGATGAGGTCCCCCACTACGAGCAGTACTTC | CASSVDEVPHYEQYF
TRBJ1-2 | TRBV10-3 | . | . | TGTGCCATCAGTGAGCAGGGTACCTATGGCTACACCTTC | CAISEQGTYGYTF
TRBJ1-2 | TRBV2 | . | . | TGTGCCAGCAGTGAAGCCGGGAACTATGGCTACACCTTC | CASSEAGNYGYTF
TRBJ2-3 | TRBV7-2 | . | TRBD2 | TGTGCCAGCAGTATAGCGGGAGGGCCTGGAGATACGCAGTATTTT | CASSIAGGPGDTQYF
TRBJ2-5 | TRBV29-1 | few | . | TGCAGCGTTGGGGTGACACAAGAGACCCAGTACTTC | CSVGVTQETQYF
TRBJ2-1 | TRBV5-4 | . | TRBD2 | TGTGCCAGCAGCCCTAGCGGGAGCGGTGGATACAATGAGCAGTTCTTC | CASSPSGSGGYNEQFF
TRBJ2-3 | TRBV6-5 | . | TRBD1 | TGTGCCAGCAGGAAGACAGGGGGTCGCACAGATACGCAGTATTTT | CASRKTGGRTDTQYF